This T cell receptor beta chain was recorded in a study of blood T cell repertoires in COVID-19. The wider study: Acute and convalescent COVID-19 specimens originated in the United States, Italy and Spain. The analysed material was cDNA or gDNA that came from T cells, B-cell-depleted T cells, or PBMCs.

In its sample, this clone was seen once. Deletions cut 3 bases from V and 4 bases from J, with 17 bases between. CDR1 LNHDA and CDR2 SQIVND come from the germline V gene (reference sequence). The CDR3 has 16 residues. Per the authors' pipeline: Researchers report that nucleated cell counts were estimated from reference gene primer amplification. Generated by immunoSEQ multiplex PCR, the TCRdb table keeps only in-frame clones and is missing some. V, J and clone size are taken as reported in that table, and D and trimming were inferred from the DNA itself. Here the sample spans 150,000 to 200,000 clones, 80% to 85% being singletons. Followed longitudinally, the Seattle patients had been enrolled during active infection.

Sequenced sample: peripheral blood. The V gene is TRBV19, the J gene TRBJ2-3; TRBD1 is a possible D gene (6 bases). The TCR comes from a woman older than 75 with COVID-19, enrolled during active disease. For the CDR3, the DNA is TGTGCCAGTAGTATTACGCTGGACAGCGGTTCAGATACGCAGTATTTT. The encoded protein is CASSITLDSGSDTQYF.